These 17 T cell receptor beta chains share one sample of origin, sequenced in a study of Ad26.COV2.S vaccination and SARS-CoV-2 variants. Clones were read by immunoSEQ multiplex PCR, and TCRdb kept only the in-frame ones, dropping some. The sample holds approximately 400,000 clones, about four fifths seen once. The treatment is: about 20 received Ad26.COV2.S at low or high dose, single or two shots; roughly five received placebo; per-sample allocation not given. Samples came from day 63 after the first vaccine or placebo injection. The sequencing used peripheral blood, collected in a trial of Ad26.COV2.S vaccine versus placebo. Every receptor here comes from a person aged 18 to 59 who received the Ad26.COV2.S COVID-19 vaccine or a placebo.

The CDR3, as DNA: TGTGCCAGTCGCCTCGGGGGGGCGACTGAAGCTTTCTTT. It codes for CASRLGGATEAFF. The rearrangement joins TRBV19 to TRBJ1-1; weak D call: TRBD1 (6 bases). The CDR3 sequence is 13 residues long. Trimming took off 8 bases at V and 5 bases at J, with 15 bases between the two ends. Germline V lookup: CDR1 LNHDA, CDR2 SQIVND (reference sequence). Full variable domain (missing parts from reference TRBV19 and TRBJ1-1): DGGITQSPKYLFRKEGQNVTLSCEQNLNHDAMYWYRQDPGQGLRLIYYSQIVNDFQKGDIAEGYSVSREKKESFPLTVTSAQKNPTAFYLCASRLGGATEAFFGQGTRLTVV.

The CDR3 reads CASSSPNTGELFF. In DNA, the CDR3 is TGTGCCAGCAGTTCCCCTAACACCGGGGAGCTGTTTTTT. The J gene is TRBJ2-2, the V gene TRBV6-5; unclear D gene. V shed 4 bases and J shed 2 bases, with 5 bases lying between them. The CDR3 totals 13 residues. Germline V CDR1 and CDR2: MNHEY, SVGAGI.

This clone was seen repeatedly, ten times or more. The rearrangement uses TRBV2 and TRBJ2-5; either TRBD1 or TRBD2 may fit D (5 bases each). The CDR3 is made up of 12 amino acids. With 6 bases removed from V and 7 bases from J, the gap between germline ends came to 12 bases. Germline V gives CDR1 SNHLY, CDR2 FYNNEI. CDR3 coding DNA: TGTGCCAGCAGCGGGACCCGAGGGACCCAGTACTTC. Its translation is CASSGTRGTQYF.

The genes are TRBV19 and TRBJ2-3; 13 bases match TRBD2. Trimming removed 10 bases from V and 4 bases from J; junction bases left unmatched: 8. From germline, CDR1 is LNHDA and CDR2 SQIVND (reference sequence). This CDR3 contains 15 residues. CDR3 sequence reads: CATGLAGAGADTQYF. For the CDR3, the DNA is TGTGCCACAGGACTAGCGGGAGCGGGGGCAGATACGCAGTATTTT. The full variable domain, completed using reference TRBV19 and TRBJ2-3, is DGGITQSPKYLFRKEGQNVTLSCEQNLNHDAMYWYRQDPGQGLRLIYYSQIVNDFQKGDIAEGYSVSREKKESFPLTVTSAQKNPTAFYLCATGLAGAGADTQYFGPGTRLTVL.

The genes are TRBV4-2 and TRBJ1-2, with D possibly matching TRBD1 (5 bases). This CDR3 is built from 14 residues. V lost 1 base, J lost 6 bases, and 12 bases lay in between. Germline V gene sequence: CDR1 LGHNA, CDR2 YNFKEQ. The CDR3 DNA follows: TGTGCCAGCAGCCAAGGGGGGGGTTTAGATGGCTACACCTTC. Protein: CASSQGGGLDGYTF.

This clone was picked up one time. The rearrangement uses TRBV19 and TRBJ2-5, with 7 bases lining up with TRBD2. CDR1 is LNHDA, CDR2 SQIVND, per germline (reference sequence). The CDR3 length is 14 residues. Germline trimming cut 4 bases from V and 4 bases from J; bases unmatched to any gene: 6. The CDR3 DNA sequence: TGTGCCAGTAGTAGTCCAGGGAGGGGAGAGACCCAGTACTTC. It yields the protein CASSSPGRGETQYF.

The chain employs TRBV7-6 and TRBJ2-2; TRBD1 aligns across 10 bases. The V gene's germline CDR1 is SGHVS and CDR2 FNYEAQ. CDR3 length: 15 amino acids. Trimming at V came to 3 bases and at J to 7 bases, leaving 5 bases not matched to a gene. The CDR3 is CASSLTGGAVGELFF. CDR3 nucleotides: TGTGCCAGCAGCTTGACAGGGGGCGCGGTCGGGGAGCTGTTTTTT.

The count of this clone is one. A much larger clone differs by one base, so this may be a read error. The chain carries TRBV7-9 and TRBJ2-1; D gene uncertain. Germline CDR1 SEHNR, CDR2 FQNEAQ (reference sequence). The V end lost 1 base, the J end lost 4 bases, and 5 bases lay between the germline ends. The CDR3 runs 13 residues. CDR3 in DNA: TGTGCCAGCAGCTTAGAGAGTTACAATGAGCAGTTCTTC. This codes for CASSLESYNEQFF.

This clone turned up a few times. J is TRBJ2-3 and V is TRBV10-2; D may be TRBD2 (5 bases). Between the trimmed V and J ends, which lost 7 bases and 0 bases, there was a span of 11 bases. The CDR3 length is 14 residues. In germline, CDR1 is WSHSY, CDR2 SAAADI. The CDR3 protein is CASTPRGSTDTQYF. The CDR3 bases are TGCGCCAGCACCCCTCGGGGAAGCACAGATACGCAGTATTTT.

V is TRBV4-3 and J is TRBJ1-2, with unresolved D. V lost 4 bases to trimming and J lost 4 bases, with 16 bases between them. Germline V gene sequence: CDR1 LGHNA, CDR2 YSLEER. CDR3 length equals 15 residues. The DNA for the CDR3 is TGCGCCAGCAGCCTCTCGGAGACGCGAAGCTATGGCTACACCTTC. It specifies CASSLSETRSYGYTF.

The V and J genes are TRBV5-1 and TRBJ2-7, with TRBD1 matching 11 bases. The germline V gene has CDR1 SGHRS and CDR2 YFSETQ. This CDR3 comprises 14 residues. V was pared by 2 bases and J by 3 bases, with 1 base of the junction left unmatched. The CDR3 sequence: CASSFGTGGYEQYF. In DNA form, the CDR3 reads TGCGCCAGCAGCTTCGGGACAGGGGGCTACGAGCAGTACTTC.

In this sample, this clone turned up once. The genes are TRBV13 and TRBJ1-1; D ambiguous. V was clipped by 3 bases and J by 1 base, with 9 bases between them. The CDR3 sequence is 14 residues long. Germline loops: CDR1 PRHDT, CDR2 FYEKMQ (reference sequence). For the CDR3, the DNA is TGTGCCAGCAGCTTTGGCAATGGGAACACTGAAGCTTTCTTT. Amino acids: CASSFGNGNTEAFF.

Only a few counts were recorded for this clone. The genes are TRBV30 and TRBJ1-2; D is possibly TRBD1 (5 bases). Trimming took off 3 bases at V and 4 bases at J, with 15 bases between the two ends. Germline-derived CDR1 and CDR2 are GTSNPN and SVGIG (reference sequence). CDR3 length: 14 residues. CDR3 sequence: CAWREWGGTYGYTF. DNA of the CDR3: TGTGCCTGGAGGGAGTGGGGGGGGACCTATGGCTACACCTTC.

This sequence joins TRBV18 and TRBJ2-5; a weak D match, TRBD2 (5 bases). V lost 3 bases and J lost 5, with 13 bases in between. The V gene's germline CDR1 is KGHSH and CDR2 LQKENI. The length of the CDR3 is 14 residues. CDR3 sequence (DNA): TGTGCCAGCTCACCGGACTCCAACCGGGAGACCCAGTACTTC. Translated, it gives CASSPDSNRETQYF.

The CDR3 sequence is CASSPQTGGYGYTF. The CDR3 nucleotides are TGCGCCAGCAGCCCTCAGACAGGGGGCTATGGCTACACCTTC. This chain links TRBV4-3 with TRBJ1-2, with 9 nucleotides matching TRBD1. J lost 4 bases, V lost 4 bases, and 4 bases had no gene match. The CDR3 spans 14 residues. CDR1 and CDR2 from the germline V gene are LGHNA and YSLEER.

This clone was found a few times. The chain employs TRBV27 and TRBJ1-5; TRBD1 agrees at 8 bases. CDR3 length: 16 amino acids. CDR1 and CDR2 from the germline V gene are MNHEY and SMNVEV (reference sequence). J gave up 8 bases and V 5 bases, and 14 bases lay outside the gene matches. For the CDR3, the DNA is TGTGCCAGCAGTCCCGTGTCCAGGGGGCCTGTAAAGCCCCAGCATTTT. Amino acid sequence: CASSPVSRGPVKPQHF.

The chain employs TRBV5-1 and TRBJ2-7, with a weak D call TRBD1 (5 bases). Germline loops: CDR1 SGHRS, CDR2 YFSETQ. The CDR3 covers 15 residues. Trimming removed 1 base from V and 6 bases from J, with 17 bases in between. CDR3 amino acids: CASSLMGQGVAEQYF. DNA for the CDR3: TGCGCCAGCAGCTTGATGGGCCAAGGGGTGGCCGAGCAGTACTTC.